The subject of this entry is one T cell receptor (beta chain). There is no known antigen for this receptor. The input lacks base qualities; no much larger clone sits a single base away. According to the study, the label for this sample's time point signals: pretreatment peripheral blood. The cohort included 25 to 30 patients with locally advanced or metastatic urothelial carcinoma who were treated at Memorial Sloan Kettering on a trial protocol. Peripheral blood mononuclear cells were collected pretreatment and during treatment, with between 1 and 8 total time points obtained per patient. The Qiagen DNeasy Blood extraction kit was used to purify genomic DNA from total PBMCs and tumor samples. PBMCs were collected pretreatment and during treatment, and were isolated and stored as previously described. This entry is derived from a study of PD-L1 blockade in urothelial cancer (dated by TCRdb to 2017 to 2019). Regarding the study in general: All patients started therapy around 2014 and received atezolizumab 1,200 mg intravenously every 3 weeks. About 90% of the roughly 30 patients were identified as males with urothelial cancer of bladder origin, and a prior smoking history was reported by 18 of 29 patients. An ECOG performance status of 0 or 1 was recorded for the patients, and 0 to 3 prior chemotherapy regimens had been received by the patients. Blood samples were analyzed 3 weeks after the start of treatment (second dose) and 6 weeks after the start of treatment. Blood samples gave median yields of about 150,000 T cells and over 80,000 unique TCRs, along with a median clonality of around 0.08. The study was an exploratory multi-omic analysis of somatic, immune and clinical correlates of response to PD-L1 blockade with atezolizumab in urothelial cancer. TCR sequencing covered pretreatment tumor samples and matched, serially collected peripheral blood taken before and after atezolizumab treatment. Durable clinical benefit was defined as a progression-free survival longer than 6 months, and TCR features were additionally tested against progression-free survival and overall survival. In the same patients, whole exome sequencing and RNA sequencing of pretreatment tumors were performed in addition to TCR sequencing. Durable clinical benefit was achieved by nine patients and was not achieved by 20 patients. Pretreatment blood TCR-seq was available for about 27 patients, at least one posttreatment blood collection was obtained for around 25 patients, and tumor TCR-seq was available for around 25 patients. The research as a whole found: Because the sample size was small (n ≈ 30) and many exploratory analyses were performed, the results are intended to be hypothesis-generating. Patients with durable benefit showed greater expansion of tumor-associated TCR clones in peripheral blood 3 weeks after starting treatment (n of about 20, p = 0.022). Improved progression-free and overall survival was associated with having pretreatment peripheral blood TCR clonality below the median.

Each PCR received spiked-in synthetic TCR analog templates so that absolute template abundance could be estimated from read counts. The immunoSEQ assay was used to amplify TCRbeta CDR3 regions from genomic DNA with bias-controlled V and J gene primers. Sequencing of rearranged TCRbeta segments was performed at approximately 20X coverage. As for the authors' bioinformatics: Sequencing errors were corrected by clustering, and CDR3s were annotated against IMGT so that V, D and J genes could be assigned. Downstream analyses used only productive TCRbeta rearrangements and left out out-of-frame or stop-codon sequences. Clonality was calculated as one minus the Shannon entropy normalized by the log of the number of unique productive sequences. Clones differing between time points or between blood and tumor were identified using Fisher's exact test with Benjamini-Hochberg correction, with an adjusted p below 0.01 applied as the threshold. Drawn from immuneACCESS, this table holds only the in-frame rearrangements with V and J called that TCRdb kept. Clones are partly lost; checked studies trace under half to an unresolved V gene and leave the rest unexplained. V, J and clone size were drawn from that table, and D and trimming were deduced from the DNA. For this sample there are around 130,000 clones; 65% to 85% appear just once. Roughly 3.5% of the sample comes from the top ten.

Looking up the germline V gene yields CDR1 SNHLY and CDR2 FYNNEI. The CDR3 has 12 amino acids, counting the end cysteine and phenylalanine. Left in the record is the CDR3 DNA by itself, 36 bases read in frame from the first base. Deletion took 6 bases off V and 5 bases off J, with a span of 10 bases between the germline ends. The specimen was PBMCs, collected around atezolizumab (anti-PD-L1) treatment. The clonotype originates from a man aged 50 to 60 with urothelial cancer. This chain is built from TRBV2 and TRBJ1-1, with the D gene uncertain. The bases read TGTGCCAGCAGCACTGCGGGGACTGAAGCTTTCTTT. Translation gives CASSTAGTEAFF.